The table lists the clone carrying this T cell receptor beta chain with a few counts. This sample is part of a study of shared clonotypes between healthy human individuals. The table came from immunoSEQ multiplex PCR; TCRdb's copy has only in-frame clones and leaves some out. The sample contains 400,000 to 500,000 clones, 75% to 85% of which appear only once. The CDR3 loop spans 15 amino acids. The V gene's germline CDR1 is MNHEY and CDR2 SMNVEV (reference sequence). The ends were cut back, 8 bases at V and 0 bases at J, with 14 bases in the middle. Input material: PBMCs. The TCR originated in a woman aged 40 to 50 in good health. Some clones in this sample may be carry-over from other donors' samples. V gene TRBV27 combines with J gene TRBJ2-1; D is possibly TRBD2 (7 bases). CDR3 sequence reads: CASLPGGSSYNEQFF. The DNA for the CDR3 is TGTGCCAGCCTCCCGGGGGGCAGCTCCTACAATGAGCAGTTCTTC.